This T cell receptor (beta chain) was recovered during a study of T cells after yellow fever vaccination (dated by TCRdb to between 2017 and 2020). Background for the entire study: Libraries from fractions with low cell numbers were prepared with the SMART-Seq v4 Ultra Low Input RNA kit. Bulk TCR alpha and beta repertoires were sequenced longitudinally to track T-cell clones before and after primary and booster YFV17D yellow fever vaccination. Two healthy male donors, one aged 18 to 29 and one aged 30 to 40 years, made up the cohort. Blood was drawn at multiple timepoints before and after primary and secondary immunization, with bulk PBMC replicates and cell subsets isolated.

TCR cDNA was synthesized by 5'RACE template switching, through which a universal primer site and unique molecular identifiers were introduced. cDNA synthesis was primed from both the TCR alpha and TCR beta constant segments. Libraries were amplified in two PCR steps, with sample barcodes and sequencing adapters added in the second step. Sequencing of the libraries was done on either Illumina HiSeq 2500 (2x100 bp) or NovaSeq (2x150 bp). The authors processed their data as follows. MIGEC handled demultiplexing of reads and collapsing into UMI consensus sequences, while MiXCR performed V(D)J alignment. Vaccine-responding clonotypes were defined with edgeR using replicate PBMC samples, requiring FDR below 0.01 and a log2 fold change above 5 up to day 15. Each bulk clonotype received a CD4 or CD8 identity based on whether the sequenced CD4 or CD8 repertoire contained that clonotype at higher abundance. TCRdb took the public reads, trimmed them with fastp at Q25, ran MiXCR for clone calling and kept in-frame beta chains. Rows are combined by CDR3 protein, so each entry shows the most common genes and DNA. The authors' filters were not applied to this entry. The sample contains just under 600,000 distinct CDR3 sequences, roughly 12% of them found a single time. The ten largest clones take up 11% to 15% of the sample.

The sample's treatment or condition, from its label and the paper: live attenuated yellow fever vaccine strain. At each blood-draw timepoint, two biological replicates of bulk PBMCs were obtained. A standard Ficoll-Paque protocol was used to isolate PBMCs from peripheral blood. RNA was extracted with TriZol from bulk PBMCs, CD4 and CD8 fractions, and dextramer-positive and dextramer-negative fractions. Trimming leaves V shorter by 5 bases and J shorter by 2 bases, with the junction holding 8 bases beyond the gene matches. According to the germline V gene (reference sequence), CDR1 reads SEHNR and CDR2 reads FQNEAQ. From cysteine to phenylalanine, the CDR3 is 15 amino acids long. Just the 45-base CDR3 DNA is kept, in frame starting at base 1. Broader findings and caveats from the paper: Most clones expanded after primary vaccination (96% of CD4 and around 89% of CD8) were re-detected after the booster, suggesting that broad memory maintenance occurred. A small share of clonotypes occurred in both CD4 and CD8 compartments, likely arising from convergent recombination. Because only two donors were included in the study, the extent to which the findings can be generalized is limited. The secondary T-cell response was found to be weaker but faster than the primary response, with a peak reached on day 5 rather than on day 15. Computational filtering was required because FACS-sorted repertoires could contain abundant contaminating clonotypes from the bulk population.

This clonotype was seen a handful of times. Its binding antigen is unknown. One base away there is no much larger clone; base qualities are not given. Sequencing was performed on PBMCs, taken on the day of the yellow fever booster vaccination. The rearranged chain carries TRBV7-9 and TRBJ2-7, with 8 bases matching TRBD1. The sequence was collected from a man aged 25 to 40 who received the YFV17D yellow fever vaccine. The nucleotides are TGTGCCAGCAGCCCTAGACAGGGGAGAACCTACGAGCAGTACTTC. This codes for CASSPRQGRTYEQYF.